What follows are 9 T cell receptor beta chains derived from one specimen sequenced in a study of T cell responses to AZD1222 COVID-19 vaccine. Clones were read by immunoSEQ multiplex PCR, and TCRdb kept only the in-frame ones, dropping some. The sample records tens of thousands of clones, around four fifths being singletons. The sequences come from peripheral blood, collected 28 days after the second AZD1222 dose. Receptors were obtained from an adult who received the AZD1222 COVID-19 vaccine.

CDR3 nucleotide sequence: TGCGCCAGCAAGCGGACGGCGAACACCGGGGAGCTGTTTTTT. This codes for CASKRTANTGELFF. This chain connects TRBV5-1 to TRBJ2-2; TRBD2 is a possible D gene (5 bases). The CDR3 sequence is 14 residues long. The germline V and J ends were trimmed by 6 bases and 0 bases, with 9 bases remaining between them. The germline CDR1 and CDR2 sequences are SGHRS and YFSETQ.

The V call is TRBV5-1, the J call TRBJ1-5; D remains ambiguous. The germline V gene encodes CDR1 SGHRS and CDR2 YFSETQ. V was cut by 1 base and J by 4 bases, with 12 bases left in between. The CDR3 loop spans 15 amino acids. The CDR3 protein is CASSLSTAPNQPQHF. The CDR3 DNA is TGCGCCAGCAGCTTGAGTACAGCACCAAATCAGCCCCAGCATTTT.

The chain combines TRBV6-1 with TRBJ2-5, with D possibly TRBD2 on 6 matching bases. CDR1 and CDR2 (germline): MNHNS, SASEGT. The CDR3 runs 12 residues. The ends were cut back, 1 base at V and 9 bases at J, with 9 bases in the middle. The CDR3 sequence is CASSEEWEAQYF. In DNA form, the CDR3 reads TGTGCCAGCAGTGAAGAGTGGGAGGCCCAGTACTTC.

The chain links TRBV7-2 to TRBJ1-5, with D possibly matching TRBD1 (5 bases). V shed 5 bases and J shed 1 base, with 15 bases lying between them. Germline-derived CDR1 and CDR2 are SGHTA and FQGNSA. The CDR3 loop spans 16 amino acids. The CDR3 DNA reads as TGTGCCAGCAGCCGGGGGGATCTCCCGAGCAATCAGCCCCAGCATTTT. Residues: CASSRGDLPSNQPQHF.

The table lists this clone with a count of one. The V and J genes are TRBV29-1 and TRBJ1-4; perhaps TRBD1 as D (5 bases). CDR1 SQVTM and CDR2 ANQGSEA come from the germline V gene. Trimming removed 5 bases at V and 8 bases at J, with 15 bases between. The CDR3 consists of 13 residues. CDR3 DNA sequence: TGCAGCGTTACCGGGTCCCCAGGGGAAAAACTGTTTTTT. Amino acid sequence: CSVTGSPGEKLFF.

CDR3 coding DNA: TGTGCCAGCAGTTTATCGTCTCCAAAAGCTAACTATGGCTACACCTTC. It codes for CASSLSSPKANYGYTF. The V and J genes are TRBV27 and TRBJ1-2; D is undetermined. The V gene lost 0 bases and the J gene lost 0 bases, with 11 bases spanning the gap. Germline V gene lookup returns CDR1 MNHEY and CDR2 SMNVEV (reference sequence). The CDR3 is 16 amino acids.

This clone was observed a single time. The CDR3 DNA reads as TGTGCCAGCAGGACCACTCGAATTAGGTACGAGCAGTACTTC. Translating it yields CASRTTRIRYEQYF. The rearrangement links TRBV5-6 to TRBJ2-7; no clear D gene. The CDR3 loop spans 14 amino acids. Germline lookup yields CDR1 SGHDT and CDR2 YYEEEE. V was trimmed by 5 bases and J by 4 bases, leaving 16 bases between them. The variable domain in full, completed from reference TRBV5-6 and TRBJ2-7, reads DAGVTQSPTHLIKTRGQQVTLRCSPKSGHDTVSWYQQALGQGPQFIFQYYEEEERQRGNFPDRFSGHQFPNYSSELNVNALLLGDSALYLCASRTTRIRYEQYFGPGTRLTVT.

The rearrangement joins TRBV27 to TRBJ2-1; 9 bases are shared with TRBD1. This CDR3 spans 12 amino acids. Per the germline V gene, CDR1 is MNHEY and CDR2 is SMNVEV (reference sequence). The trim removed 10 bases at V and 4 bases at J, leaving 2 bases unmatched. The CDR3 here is CAIGQGYNEQFF. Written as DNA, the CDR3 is TGTGCCATAGGACAGGGGTACAATGAGCAGTTCTTC.

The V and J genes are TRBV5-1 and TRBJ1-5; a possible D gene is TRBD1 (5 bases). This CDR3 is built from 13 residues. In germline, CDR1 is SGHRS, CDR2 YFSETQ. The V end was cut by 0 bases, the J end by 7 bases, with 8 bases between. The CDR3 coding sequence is TGCGCCAGCAGCTTGGAGGGGATCCAGCCCCAGCATTTT. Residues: CASSLEGIQPQHF.